A selection of T cell receptor beta chains follows, all from one sample in a study of cytomegalovirus exposure and HLA in healthy donors. Generated by immunoSEQ multiplex PCR, the TCRdb table keeps only in-frame clones and is missing some. Reported are just over 150,000 clones; the ten largest clones contain 2% to 2.5%. The sample consisted of PBMCs. All receptors derive from a young man in good health and CMV-seronegative. CDR3s include the opening cysteine and the closing phenylalanine or tryptophan. Each record gives: V gene, J gene, D gene, CDR3 protein, CDR3 DNA. A D gene is named only where the DNA matches it firmly.

v_call: TRBV4-2
j_call: TRBJ2-4
d_call: TRBD1
cdr3_aa: CASSQGTGTGAQYF
cdr3_nt: TGTGCCAGCAGCCAGGGTACCGGGACAGGGGCTCAGTACTTC

v_call: TRBV6-1
j_call: TRBJ1-1
d_call: TRBD1
cdr3_aa: CASSSPGQGALWAFF
cdr3_nt: TGTGCCAGCAGTTCACCGGGACAGGGGGCCTTGTGGGCTTTCTTT

v_call: TRBV30
j_call: TRBJ1-2
d_call: NA
cdr3_aa: CAPKRGGQPNYGYTF
cdr3_nt: TGTGCCCCGAAGCGGGGGGGGCAGCCTAACTATGGCTACACCTTC

v_call: TRBV6-1
j_call: TRBJ2-7
d_call: NA
cdr3_aa: CASTAILHEQYF
cdr3_nt: TGTGCCAGCACCGCGATTCTCCACGAGCAGTACTTC

v_call: TRBV29-1
j_call: TRBJ2-5
d_call: TRBD1
cdr3_aa: CSVRKGAAETQYF
cdr3_nt: TGCAGCGTCCGAAAGGGGGCTGCAGAGACCCAGTACTTC

v_call: TRBV6-5
j_call: TRBJ1-1
d_call: NA
cdr3_aa: CASSTRQDEAFF
cdr3_nt: TGTGCCAGCAGTACCCGACAGGATGAGGCTTTCTTT

v_call: TRBV5-1
j_call: TRBJ1-1
d_call: NA
cdr3_aa: CASSLSFSGFEAFF
cdr3_nt: TGCGCCAGCAGCTTATCTTTTTCGGGGTTTGAAGCTTTCTTT

v_call: TRBV28
j_call: TRBJ2-1
d_call: TRBD2
cdr3_aa: CASIEGSGRYNEQFF
cdr3_nt: TGTGCCAGCATCGAGGGTAGCGGGAGGTACAATGAGCAGTTCTTC

v_call: TRBV30
j_call: TRBJ2-1
d_call: TRBD2
cdr3_aa: CAWSGTSGAYNEQFF
cdr3_nt: TGTGCCTGGAGTGGGACTAGCGGGGCCTACAATGAGCAGTTCTTC

v_call: TRBV28
j_call: TRBJ1-4
d_call: NA
cdr3_aa: CASSPGRGKLFF
cdr3_nt: TGTGCCAGCAGTCCAGGGCGTGGAAAACTGTTTTTT

v_call: TRBV7-9
j_call: TRBJ1-1
d_call: NA
cdr3_aa: CASSRRGGVNTEAFF
cdr3_nt: TGTGCCAGCAGCCGCCGCGGGGGGGTGAACACTGAAGCTTTCTTT

v_call: TRBV6-1
j_call: TRBJ2-7
d_call: TRBD1
cdr3_aa: CASSDGQGASYEQYF
cdr3_nt: TGTGCCAGCAGTGACGGACAGGGGGCTTCGTACGAGCAGTACTTC

v_call: TRBV28
j_call: TRBJ2-7
d_call: NA
cdr3_aa: CASSLLQEQYF
cdr3_nt: TGTGCCAGCAGTTTACTACAGGAGCAGTACTTC

v_call: TRBV27
j_call: TRBJ1-5
d_call: TRBD1
cdr3_aa: CASRVKGQGYQPQHF
cdr3_nt: TGTGCCAGCAGGGTTAAGGGACAGGGTTATCAGCCCCAGCATTTT

v_call: TRBV19
j_call: TRBJ2-7
d_call: NA
cdr3_aa: CASTPGGAGYEQYF
cdr3_nt: TGTGCCAGTACCCCTGGAGGGGCTGGTTACGAGCAGTACTTC

v_call: TRBV13
j_call: TRBJ2-7
d_call: TRBD2
cdr3_aa: CASSLLAGVYEQYF
cdr3_nt: TGTGCCAGCAGCTTACTAGCGGGAGTATACGAGCAGTACTTC

v_call: TRBV6-1
j_call: TRBJ1-5
d_call: NA
cdr3_aa: CASSVEQGNQPQHF
cdr3_nt: TGTGCCAGCAGTGTGGAACAGGGAAATCAGCCCCAGCATTTT

v_call: TRBV12-5
j_call: TRBJ1-3
d_call: NA
cdr3_aa: CASGLGARDGNTIYF
cdr3_nt: TGTGCTAGTGGTTTGGGGGCCAGGGATGGAAACACCATATATTTT

v_call: TRBV10-2
j_call: TRBJ2-2
d_call: NA
cdr3_aa: CASSEQGSVELFF
cdr3_nt: TGCGCCAGCAGTGAACAGGGAAGCGTGGAGCTGTTTTTT

v_call: TRBV12-5
j_call: TRBJ2-3
d_call: TRBD2
cdr3_aa: CASGLVLTSGNTDTQYF
cdr3_nt: TGTGCTAGTGGTTTGGTCCTGACTAGCGGGAACACAGATACGCAGTATTTT

v_call: TRBV28
j_call: TRBJ1-1
d_call: TRBD1
cdr3_aa: CASSWTGNWNTEAFF
cdr3_nt: TGTGCCAGCAGTTGGACAGGGAATTGGAACACTGAAGCTTTCTTT

v_call: TRBV29-1
j_call: TRBJ1-3
d_call: TRBD1
cdr3_aa: CSVEDLEDRGSGNTIYF
cdr3_nt: TGCAGCGTTGAAGATTTGGAGGACAGGGGATCTGGAAACACCATATATTTT

v_call: TRBV15
j_call: TRBJ2-3
d_call: TRBD1
cdr3_aa: CATSRLGQNTDTQYF
cdr3_nt: TGTGCCACCAGCAGATTGGGACAGAACACAGATACGCAGTATTTT

v_call: TRBV11-2
j_call: TRBJ1-1
d_call: NA
cdr3_aa: CASSPEAPGQTAGTEAFF
cdr3_nt: TGTGCCAGCAGCCCGGAGGCCCCTGGACAGACGGCGGGCACTGAAGCTTTCTTT

v_call: TRBV27
j_call: TRBJ2-1
d_call: TRBD2
cdr3_aa: CASSLSREGGRNEQFF
cdr3_nt: TGTGCCAGCAGTTTGTCGCGGGAGGGAGGGAGGAATGAGCAGTTCTTC

v_call: TRBV5-5
j_call: TRBJ2-7
d_call: NA
cdr3_aa: CASSSQEPSEQYF
cdr3_nt: TGTGCCAGCAGCTCCCAGGAACCCAGCGAGCAGTACTTC

v_call: TRBV7-9
j_call: TRBJ2-1
d_call: TRBD2
cdr3_aa: CASSLGPGTSSYNEQFF
cdr3_nt: TGTGCCAGCAGCCTCGGACCGGGGACTAGTTCCTACAATGAGCAGTTCTTC

v_call: TRBV7-9
j_call: TRBJ2-7
d_call: TRBD1
cdr3_aa: CASSLGWGQASYEQYF
cdr3_nt: TGTGCCAGCAGCTTAGGGTGGGGACAGGCTTCCTACGAGCAGTACTTC

v_call: TRBV4-1
j_call: TRBJ2-3
d_call: TRBD2
cdr3_aa: CASSQDRASGGPSTDTQYF
cdr3_nt: TGCGCCAGCAGCCAAGATAGGGCTAGCGGGGGTCCTAGCACAGATACGCAGTATTTT

v_call: TRBV2
j_call: TRBJ2-7
d_call: NA
cdr3_aa: CASRDTYYEQYF
cdr3_nt: TGTGCCAGCAGGGACACCTATTACGAGCAGTACTTC

v_call: TRBV5-1
j_call: TRBJ2-7
d_call: TRBD1
cdr3_aa: CASSHTGVDEQYF
cdr3_nt: TGCGCCAGCAGCCATACAGGGGTTGACGAGCAGTACTTC

v_call: TRBV4-1
j_call: TRBJ1-1
d_call: NA
cdr3_aa: CASSQERQDKAFF
cdr3_nt: TGCGCCAGCAGCCAAGAACGCCAGGATAAAGCTTTCTTT

v_call: TRBV7-8
j_call: TRBJ2-7
d_call: TRBD1
cdr3_aa: CASSLNPGGSYEQYF
cdr3_nt: TGTGCCAGCAGCTTAAATCCAGGGGGCTCCTACGAGCAGTACTTC

v_call: TRBV27
j_call: TRBJ2-6
d_call: TRBD1
cdr3_aa: CASSPTGVGANVLTF
cdr3_nt: TGTGCCAGCAGTCCAACAGGGGTGGGGGCCAACGTCCTGACTTTC

v_call: TRBV5-8
j_call: TRBJ1-1
d_call: NA
cdr3_aa: CASSLDFGNTEAFF
cdr3_nt: TGTGCCAGCAGCTTGGACTTCGGGAACACTGAAGCTTTCTTT

v_call: TRBV5-1
j_call: TRBJ1-2
d_call: TRBD1
cdr3_aa: CASSLTRGTGNNYGYTF
cdr3_nt: TGCGCCAGCAGCTTGACCCGTGGGACAGGGAATAACTATGGCTACACCTTC

v_call: TRBV18
j_call: TRBJ2-3
d_call: NA
cdr3_aa: CASSQGTASTDTQYF
cdr3_nt: TGTGCCAGCTCACAAGGGACTGCTAGCACAGATACGCAGTATTTT

v_call: TRBV28
j_call: TRBJ2-7
d_call: TRBD1
cdr3_aa: CASDGRQGRYEQYF
cdr3_nt: TGTGCCAGCGACGGACGACAGGGGAGGTACGAGCAGTACTTC

v_call: TRBV2
j_call: TRBJ2-6
d_call: NA
cdr3_aa: CASYLGVVSGANVLTF
cdr3_nt: TGTGCCAGCTACTTGGGAGTAGTGTCTGGGGCCAACGTCCTGACTTTC

v_call: TRBV25-1
j_call: TRBJ2-7
d_call: NA
cdr3_aa: CASSDLGATPYEQYF
cdr3_nt: TGTGCCAGCAGCGACCTAGGGGCTACTCCCTACGAGCAGTACTTC

v_call: TRBV6-5
j_call: TRBJ2-6
d_call: NA
cdr3_aa: CASLQRVGGANVLTF
cdr3_nt: TGTGCCAGCCTACAGAGGGTGGGTGGGGCCAACGTCCTGACTTTC

v_call: TRBV18
j_call: TRBJ2-7
d_call: TRBD1
cdr3_aa: CASSPGQGAYEQYF
cdr3_nt: TGTGCCAGCTCACCGGGACAGGGGGCCTACGAGCAGTACTTC

v_call: TRBV4-3
j_call: TRBJ2-1
d_call: NA
cdr3_aa: CASSQDRGTPYNEQFF
cdr3_nt: TGCGCCAGCAGCCAAGATCGCGGGACTCCCTACAATGAGCAGTTCTTC

v_call: TRBV5-1
j_call: TRBJ2-1
d_call: TRBD1
cdr3_aa: CASSFLQGSRNEQFF
cdr3_nt: TGCGCCAGCAGCTTCCTACAGGGGTCGCGGAATGAGCAGTTCTTC

v_call: TRBV7-2
j_call: TRBJ2-1
d_call: NA
cdr3_aa: CASSSMVLRDEQFF
cdr3_nt: TGTGCCAGCAGCTCCATGGTTCTGCGCGATGAGCAGTTCTTC

v_call: TRBV9
j_call: TRBJ2-1
d_call: NA
cdr3_aa: CASSVRAGDLLDEQFF
cdr3_nt: TGTGCCAGCAGCGTCCGAGCGGGTGACCTCTTGGATGAGCAGTTCTTC

v_call: TRBV7-7
j_call: TRBJ2-2
d_call: TRBD2
cdr3_aa: CASSPRAGGHTGELFF
cdr3_nt: TGTGCCAGCAGCCCCCGAGCGGGGGGCCACACCGGGGAGCTGTTTTTT